The rows below give T cell receptor beta chains drawn from one sample of a study of identical twins. TCRdb reanalysed the 5' RACE reads using MiXCR and keeps one entry per CDR3 protein. In the table there are a few hundred thousand distinct CDR3 sequences, 6.5% to 9.5% of which are singletons. This sample was shared with a second study, whose subject was yellow fever vaccine responses in identical twins.

The sample comprised CD8+ T cells sorted from blood. The receptor source for this set is a woman between 18 and 30 years old in good health. Both conserved end residues are part of each CDR3. Fields, in order: J gene, V gene, D gene, clone size, CDR3 protein, CDR3 DNA. A D gene is named only where the DNA matches it firmly. Size is omitted from some rows. Given values are once, few, many or a class for expanded clones.

TRBJ2-2,TRBV7-3,NA,few,CASSLRQGGTGELFF,TGTGCCAGCAGCTTAAGACAGGGAGGCACCGGGGAGCTGTTTTTT
TRBJ1-5,TRBV20-1,NA,few,CSARDTRRAGQPQHF,TGCAGTGCTAGAGATACTCGCAGGGCAGGCCAGCCCCAGCATTTT
TRBJ2-5,TRBV7-9,TRBD1,many,CASSNLRDSQGETQYF,TGTGCCAGCAGCAACCTCCGGGACAGTCAGGGAGAGACCCAGTACTTC
TRBJ1-1,TRBV12-3/TRBV12-4,NA,few,CASSLRAGEYTEAFF,TGTGCCAGCAGTTTAAGGGCCGGGGAGTACACTGAAGCTTTCTTT
TRBJ2-7,TRBV28,TRBD1,NA,CASSRDRWFYEQYF,TGTGCCAGCAGCCGGGACAGATGGTTCTACGAGCAGTACTTC
TRBJ2-2,TRBV4-2,TRBD2,many,CASSHLGEGHTGELFF,TGTGCCAGCAGCCATTTAGGGGAGGGACACACCGGGGAGCTGTTTTTT
TRBJ2-3,TRBV4-3,NA,many,CASSQEATLPSTDTQYF,TGCGCCAGCAGCCAAGAGGCAACTCTTCCTAGCACAGATACGCAGTATTTT
TRBJ2-7,TRBV14,TRBD2,once,CASSTLAGESYHYEQYF,TGTGCCAGCTCTACCCTAGCGGGAGAGAGCTATCACTACGAGCAGTACTTC
TRBJ2-5,TRBV14,TRBD1,NA,CASSPYRGQETQYF,TGTGCCAGCAGCCCCTACAGGGGCCAAGAGACCCAGTACTTC
TRBJ1-2,TRBV5-1,NA,many,CASRATEDGYTF,TGCGCCAGCAGGGCGACAGAGGACGGCTACACCTTC
TRBJ2-5,TRBV3-1,NA,few,CASSHLSHETQYF,TGTGCCAGCAGCCATCTTTCCCATGAGACCCAGTACTTC